This T cell receptor beta chain stems from a study of cytomegalovirus exposure and HLA in healthy donors. Method: immunoSEQ multiplex PCR; TCRdb's copy keeps in-frame clones and lacks some. This sample has tens of thousands of clones, with around 96% found just once. CDR3 length: 14 amino acids. V was cut by 3 bases and J by 4 bases, with 10 bases left in between. In germline, CDR1 is MDHEN, CDR2 SYDVKM. The chain combines TRBV28 with TRBJ1-3; D perhaps matches TRBD1 (5 bases). The source is a woman aged 18-35 years in good health and CMV-seronegative. Sequenced: PBMCs. The CDR3 DNA is TGTGCCAGCAGTTTGGGGGGAGTCGGAAACACCATATATTTT. Its translation is CASSLGGVGNTIYF.